This T cell receptor beta chain was captured by sequencing in a study of sequential checkpoint blockade in melanoma (dated by TCRdb to between 2019 and 2020). Background on the whole study: In a 1:1 randomization, patients received either first-line nivolumab then ipilimumab (arm A) or ipilimumab then nivolumab (arm B). Maintenance nivolumab came after each of the two trial sequences. The paper's findings and limits, for the study overall: Validation of the response-prediction model combining TCR metrics and mutation burden is needed in larger, independent patient cohorts.

The immunoSEQ Assay was used to immunosequence TCRbeta CDR3 regions from genomic DNA. Before high-throughput sequencing, genomic DNA was amplified using bias-controlled multiplex PCR. On the study's bioinformatics: To quantify the absolute abundance of each unique TCRbeta CDR3 region, the sequences were collapsed and filtered. Clonality, defined as 1 minus Pielou's evenness, was calculated using only productive rearrangements. Clones with significantly greater frequencies in on-treatment versus baseline samples were identified using a previously published method. TCRdb carries this immuneACCESS record with in-frame sequences only. Its versions omit some clonotypes, under half of them owing to an unresolved V gene in the studies checked, with the rest unexplained. The DNA gave D and trimming, while V, J and clone size come from that table. Across this sample there are 15,000 to 25,000 clones, with 65% to 90% seen only once. Roughly 56% of the sample belongs to the ten largest clones.

Explained via the paper, the treatment or condition label denotes: randomized to nivolumab then ipilimumab (arm A) or the reverse (arm B). None of the trial patients had been given prior DNA-damaging chemotherapy. Live CD3+CD8+ cells negative for CD19 and CD56 were sorted from thawed PBMCs on a FACS Aria II flow cytometer. Samples were obtained from patients with melanoma enrolled in CheckMate 064, a randomized, open-label phase II trial of sequential checkpoint blockade. Peripheral blood mononuclear cells were obtained through leukapheresis, purified using Ficoll-Paque, and frozen in human serum containing approximately 9.1% DMSO. Right after sorting, the blood CD3+CD8+ cells were verified to be >95% pure, and DNA extraction followed. V gives up 0 bases and J gives up 0 bases, and the segment between their germline ends measures 5 bases. Measured from the cysteine to the phenylalanine, the CDR3 is 13 residues long. Here the CDR3 DNA is all that survives: 39 bases in frame from base 1. CDR1 and CDR2 are read off the germline V gene as SQVTM and ANQGSEA.

As to this clone: The antigen this receptor binds is unknown. Base quality data are lacking; no much larger clone is found one base away.

This sample comprised CD8+ T cells sorted from blood (inferred from file names), obtained from a patient given nivolumab and ipilimumab in sequence. The receptor was isolated from a human donor with melanoma. The chain is encoded by TRBV29-1 joined to TRBJ1-1, with no confidently assigned D gene. Read as DNA, the sequence is TGCAGCGTTGAAGAAGCGATGAACACTGAAGCTTTCTTT. Translated, this gives CSVEEAMNTEAFF.